These T cell receptor beta chains were read from a single sample in a study of cytomegalovirus exposure and HLA in healthy donors. The assay was immunoSEQ multiplex PCR, and TCRdb's table has in-frame clones only and misses some. The sample carries 150,000 to 200,000 clones, 60% to 80% recorded once. Material for sequencing was PBMCs. The receptor set was obtained from a man in his fifties or sixties in good health and CMV-seropositive. Each CDR3 is given with its conserved first and last residue. D genes are given only for firm matches. Size is omitted from some rows. Given values are once, few, many or a class for expanded clones.

TRBV4-3,TRBJ1-2,TRBD1,-,CASSRGTGLYGYTF
TRBV4-1,TRBJ2-3,TRBD1,-,CASSQDQGGYTQYF
TRBV6-4,TRBJ2-3,TRBD2,-,CASSYPAGGQDTQYF
TRBV2,TRBJ2-7,TRBD2,-,CASSRTSGDYEQYF
TRBV5-8,TRBJ2-1,-,few,CASSFQGRNEQFF
TRBV5-6,TRBJ2-1,-,-,CASRSDNYNEQFF
TRBV7-9,TRBJ1-5,-,-,CSSSQARAGSNQPRHF
TRBV4-3,TRBJ2-6,-,once,CASSQGGVGGAGANVLTF
TRBV29-1,TRBJ2-3,-,-,CSADVTGYGTDTQYF
TRBV4-1,TRBJ1-3,-,-,CASSQVYGSGNTIYF
TRBV7-9,TRBJ1-1,TRBD1,-,CASSPLGQGRRDTEAFF
TRBV6-6,TRBJ2-3,-,-,CASSPWPGLDTQYF
TRBV5-4,TRBJ2-5,-,-,CASSPDREETQYF
TRBV4-1,TRBJ1-5,-,-,CASSQAGFSNQPQHF
TRBV6-4,TRBJ1-5,-,-,CASRGDNQPQHF
TRBV9,TRBJ1-2,TRBD1,-,CASSAGTGNYGYTF
TRBV7-9,TRBJ1-4,TRBD1,-,CASSLSGTGFNEKLFF
TRBV7-6,TRBJ1-4,TRBD1,-,CASSLRQGSNEKLFF
TRBV4-1,TRBJ2-5,-,-,CASSQPTGRETQYF
TRBV7-2,TRBJ2-1,TRBD2,-,CASSSREGVNEQFF
TRBV28,TRBJ1-2,TRBD1,-,CASSPPRGQGARGYTF
TRBV30,TRBJ1-5,-,-,CAWSVRGGLGQPQHF
TRBV13,TRBJ1-5,TRBD1,once,CASSKGQGANQPQHF
TRBV30,TRBJ1-3,-,-,CAWSAGVGNTIYF
TRBV19,TRBJ1-2,-,-,CASTGGDGYTF
TRBV9,TRBJ1-3,-,-,CASSVGGDWGNTIYF
TRBV2,TRBJ2-7,TRBD1,-,CASTQGARYEQYF
TRBV4-2,TRBJ2-3,TRBD2,-,CASSQEGAGGPADTQYF
TRBV5-1,TRBJ2-1,-,-,CASSLATGGVNEQFF